The 8 T cell receptor beta chains presented below share a single source sample, sequenced in a study of early stage breast cancer tumors. Sequenced by immunoSEQ multiplex PCR; TCRdb stores in-frame clones only, minus some. Of around 25,000 clones detected, about 67% appear once; the ten largest clones hold more than 9%. Source material: breast tumor tissue. The receptors come from a person between 55 and 70 years old with breast cancer.

The chain links TRBV5-1 to TRBJ1-2, with 8 nucleotides matching TRBD1. This CDR3 has 14 amino acids. Germline V CDR1 and CDR2: SGHRS, YFSETQ. The J segment lost 3 bases and the V segment lost 3 bases, leaving 4 bases of the junction unmatched. The CDR3 reads CASSSGGADYGYTF. The CDR3 DNA reads as TGCGCCAGCAGCTCAGGGGGCGCGGACTATGGCTACACCTTC.

This clone was counted a single time. The rearrangement links TRBV29-1 to TRBJ2-1; perhaps TRBD1 as D (5 bases). The CDR3 is made up of 12 amino acids. Trimming took off 4 bases at V and 8 bases at J, with 12 bases between the two ends. From germline, CDR1 is SQVTM and CDR2 ANQGSEA. The DNA for the CDR3 is TGCAGCGTTGTATCCGCAGGGTATGAGCAGTTCTTC. It translates to CSVVSAGYEQFF.

This clone was seen only a few times. J is TRBJ2-4 and V is TRBV5-4, with 7 bases aligning to TRBD2. This CDR3 contains 13 residues. The J segment lost 8 bases and the V segment lost 2 bases, leaving 4 bases of the junction unmatched. Germline V gives CDR1 SGHNT, CDR2 YYREEE (reference sequence). CDR3 sequence (DNA): TGTGCCAGCAGCTTAGCGGGGAGAGACATTCAGTACTTC. Its translation: CASSLAGRDIQYF. Based on the CDR3 plus reference TRBV5-4 and TRBJ2-4, the full variable domain is ETGVTQSPTHLIKTRGQQVTLRCSSQSGHNTVSWYQQALGQGPQFIFQYYREEENGRGNFPPRFSGLQFPNYSSELNVNALELDDSALYLCASSLAGRDIQYFGAGTRLSVL.

The chain employs TRBV7-2 and TRBJ1-5, with a weak D call TRBD1 (5 bases). The germline V and J ends were trimmed by 2 bases and 6 bases, with 11 bases remaining between them. This CDR3 has 14 amino acids. Germline V CDR1 and CDR2: SGHTA, FQGNSA. CDR3 region: CASSLYAGRQPQHF. The CDR3 coding sequence is TGTGCCAGCAGCTTATACGCAGGGCGTCAGCCCCAGCATTTT.

The CDR3 nucleotides read TGTGCCAGCTCACCATGGGCGACAGGGCCTAGCACAGATACGCAGTATTTT. Its protein product is CASSPWATGPSTDTQYF. The chain uses TRBV18 and TRBJ2-3; 7 bases agree with TRBD1. This CDR3 is 17 amino acids long. Germline CDR1 and CDR2: KGHSH and LQKENI. V shed 2 bases, J shed 0 bases, and the junction held 8 bases outside the gene matches.

V and J are TRBV11-2 and TRBJ2-5; 11 nucleotides agree with TRBD2. The CDR3 sequence is 17 residues long. Germline lookup yields CDR1 SGHAT and CDR2 FQNNGV. Unmatched junction bases numbered 13, after V lost 6 bases and J lost 4 bases. CDR3 loop: CASSPRLAGRDRETQYF. CDR3 sequence (DNA): TGTGCCAGCAGTCCTCGACTAGCGGGGCGGGACAGAGAGACCCAGTACTTC.

V is TRBV7-2 and J is TRBJ2-5; possible D gene TRBD2, 6 bases. Germline assignment: CDR1 SGHTA and CDR2 FQGNSA. The CDR3 is 14 residues long. V was clipped by 4 bases and J by 0 bases, with 9 bases between them. The CDR3 DNA reads as TGTGCCAGCAGCTCCTGGGACTACCAAGAGACCCAGTACTTC. It codes for CASSSWDYQETQYF.

The chain couples TRBV7-8 to TRBJ1-5; 7 bases fit TRBD1. After removal of 2 bases from V and 4 bases from J, the junction contained 2 bases not matched to a gene. Per the germline V gene, CDR1 is SGHVS and CDR2 is FQNEAQ. CDR3 length equals 14 residues. CDR3 sequence: CASSLPGGNQPQHF. CDR3 coding DNA: TGTGCCAGCAGCTTACCAGGGGGAAATCAGCCCCAGCATTTT.